These 19 T cell receptor beta chains came from one sample sequenced in a study of identical twins. One entry per CDR3 protein, called by TCRdb with MiXCR from the 5' RACE reads. The sample has 700,000 or so distinct CDR3 sequences, around 20% seen once. In addition, the sample was reused for a study of T cells expressing NK-cell markers.

Sequences were obtained from PBMCs. The origin of the receptors is a woman in her late teens or twenties in good health.

The chain joins TRBV10-2 to TRBJ2-1, with D maybe TRBD2 (6 bases). The ends were cut back, 0 bases at V and 9 bases at J, with 12 bases in the middle. Germline V gene sequence: CDR1 WSHSY, CDR2 SAAADI. The CDR3 runs to 14 residues. The CDR3, as DNA: TGCGCCAGCAGTGAGTCACCATCCGGGAGTGAGCAGTTCTTC. Amino acid sequence: CASSESPSGSEQFF.

This clonotype was picked up many times. The chain employs TRBV20-1 and TRBJ2-3, with no clear D. The V gene's germline CDR1 is DFQATT and CDR2 SNEGSKA (reference sequence). This CDR3 region has 13 residues. V was shortened by 5 bases and J by 0 bases, with 9 bases between the two germline ends. Here the CDR3 reads CSAPPESTDTQYF. As DNA, the CDR3 is TGCAGTGCTCCCCCCGAGAGCACAGATACGCAGTATTTT.

V gene TRBV20-1 combines with J gene TRBJ2-1, with 8 bases aligning to TRBD2. Per the germline V gene, CDR1 is DFQATT and CDR2 is SNEGSKA (reference sequence). The CDR3 covers 15 residues. V shed 3 bases and J 8 bases; nucleotides not matched to a gene: 12. Written as DNA, the CDR3 is TGCAGTGCTAGGATCGTTGGCGGGAGGCTGTATGAGCAGTTCTTC. Translated, it gives CSARIVGGRLYEQFF.

This clonotype was found a few times. The chain has TRBV11-2 and TRBJ2-7; TRBD2 matches 8 bases. CDR3 length equals 16 residues. CDR1 SGHAT and CDR2 FQNNGV come from the germline V gene. V lost 1 base, J lost 2 bases, and 7 bases stayed unmatched. The CDR3, as DNA: TGTGCCAGCAGCTTAGGGAGCGGGAGTGCCCCCTACGAGCAGTACTTC. Encoded protein: CASSLGSGSAPYEQYF. The whole variable domain, remainder taken from reference TRBV11-2 and TRBJ2-7, is EAGVAQSPRYKIIEKRQSVAFWCNPISGHATLYWYQQILGQGPKLLIQFQNNGVVDDSQLPKDRFSAERLKGVDSTLKIQPAKLEDSAVYLCASSLGSGSAPYEQYFGPGTRLTVT.

This clonotype turned up a few times. This sequence joins TRBV20-1 and TRBJ2-3, with unresolved D. Germline CDR1 and CDR2: DFQATT and SNEGSKA (reference sequence). The CDR3 runs 15 residues. The ends were cut back, 0 bases at V and 3 bases at J, with 13 bases in the middle. The CDR3 DNA reads TGCAGTGCTAGAGATGGGAAAACGTATACAGATACGCAGTATTTT. This gives the protein CSARDGKTYTDTQYF.

V usage is TRBV20-1 and J usage is TRBJ2-1; 10 bases are a match to TRBD2. The CDR3 contains 15 residues. Germline V gene sequence: CDR1 DFQATT, CDR2 SNEGSKA (reference sequence). J lost 8 bases, V lost 3 bases, and 10 bases had no gene match. The CDR3 spells CSASWGQRGGDEQFF. The CDR3 DNA follows: TGCAGTGCTAGTTGGGGCCAGCGGGGGGGCGATGAGCAGTTCTTC.

This clonotype has a count of ten or more. This sequence joins TRBV29-1 and TRBJ2-3, with 12 bases aligning to TRBD2. After removal of 3 bases from V and 3 bases from J, the junction contained 7 bases not matched to a gene. This CDR3 has 16 residues. Germline V gene data show CDR1 as SQVTM and CDR2 as ANQGSEA. The CDR3 DNA sequence: TGCAGCGTTGACTTTTCTAGCGGGAGGGCAACAGATACGCAGTATTTT. Translating it yields CSVDFSSGRATDTQYF.

This clonotype was recorded at least ten times. The chain combines TRBV2 with TRBJ2-1, with 8 bases that match TRBD2. Trimming took 7 bases from V and 5 from J; bases not matched to a gene: 19. The CDR3 extends over 18 amino acids. Germline V lookup: CDR1 SNHLY, CDR2 FYNNEI. Here the CDR3 DNA reads TGTGCCAGCAATCTCGACGCGTCGGTTGCGCGGGGGGACAATGAGCAGTTCTTC. This sequence encodes CASNLDASVARGDNEQFF.

This chain links TRBV7-9 with TRBJ1-2; D unresolved. This CDR3 spans 13 amino acids. Germline CDR1 SEHNR, CDR2 FQNEAQ (reference sequence). V was cut by 1 base and J by 3 bases, with 6 bases left in between. For the CDR3, the DNA is TGTGCCAGCAGCTTAGAGAGCCACTATGGCTACACCTTC. It encodes CASSLESHYGYTF.

The chain links TRBV9 to TRBJ2-7, with D possibly TRBD2 on 7 matching bases. Trimming pared 3 bases from V and 4 bases from J, leaving 14 bases between. The CDR3 is 14 amino acids. Germline-derived CDR1 and CDR2 are SGDLS and YYNGEE. CDR3 nucleotide sequence: TGTGCCAGCAGCGGGCCGGGGGGCAGGTACGAGCAGTACTTC. Protein sequence: CASSGPGGRYEQYF.

This clonotype occurred many times. The rearrangement joins TRBV7-2 to TRBJ1-5; D may be TRBD1 (6 bases). The CDR3 is made up of 14 amino acids. Germline-derived CDR1 and CDR2 are SGHTA and FQGNSA. Trimming stripped 5 bases from V and 5 bases from J, with 13 bases between. The CDR3 DNA follows: TGTGCCAGCAGCCCAGGGGATTGGGATCAGCCCCAGCATTTT. It encodes CASSPGDWDQPQHF. Drawing the rest from reference TRBV7-2 and TRBJ1-5, the complete variable domain is GAGVSQSPSNKVTEKGKDVELRCDPISGHTALYWYRQSLGQGLEFLIYFQGNSAPDKSGLPSDRFSAERTGGSVSTLTIQRTQQEDSAVYLCASSPGDWDQPQHFGDGTRLSIL.

The chain is built from TRBV2 and TRBJ2-3; D call uncertain. Germline V gene data show CDR1 as SNHLY and CDR2 as FYNNEI. V dropped 6 bases and J dropped 6 bases, with 19 bases sitting between them. There are 15 residues in the CDR3. The CDR3 is CASSGEEYLLDTQYF. In DNA form, the CDR3 reads TGTGCCAGCAGCGGTGAAGAATATCTACTCGATACGCAGTATTTT. The full variable domain, with the rest looked up from reference TRBV2 and TRBJ2-3, is EPEVTQTPSHQVTQMGQEVILRCVPISNHLYFYWYRQILGQKVEFLVSFYNNEISEKSEIFDDQFSVERPDGSNFTLKIRSTKLEDSAMYFCASSGEEYLLDTQYFGPGTRLTVL.

This clonotype was recorded at least ten times. The gene calls are TRBV20-1 and TRBJ2-3, with TRBD2 identical over 7 bases. The ends lost 7 bases at V and 4 bases at J; junction bases unmatched: 5. The CDR3 contains 12 residues. The V gene's germline CDR1 is DFQATT and CDR2 SNEGSKA (reference sequence). The CDR3 here is CSGTGGPDTQYF. In DNA, the CDR3 is TGCAGTGGAACGGGGGGACCAGATACGCAGTATTTT.

V and J are TRBV25-1 and TRBJ2-7; D uncertain. The CDR3 is made up of 13 amino acids. V shed 6 bases and J shed 0 bases, with 9 bases lying between them. The germline V gene has CDR1 MGHDK and CDR2 SYGVNS. CDR3 in amino acids: CASSIPNSYEQYF. The CDR3 nucleotides are TGTGCCAGCAGCATACCAAACTCCTACGAGCAGTACTTC.

The chain couples TRBV6-2 or TRBV6-3 to TRBJ2-4; D is ambiguous. The CDR3 has 15 residues. CDR1 and CDR2 from the germline V gene are MNHEY and SVGEGT. V lost 6 bases to trimming and J lost 0 bases, with 12 bases between them. The CDR3 sequence is CASSLRHLAKNIQYF. The CDR3 DNA reads as TGTGCCAGCAGCCTGAGACATTTAGCCAAAAACATTCAGTACTTC.

V usage is TRBV7-2 and J usage is TRBJ1-1, with TRBD1 as a possible D gene (5 bases). CDR1 is SGHTA and CDR2 is FQGNSA in the germline V gene. V lost 5 bases, J lost 3 bases, and 10 bases lay in between. The CDR3 covers 13 residues. CDR3 nucleotides: TGTGCCAGCAGCCTCGGGACCCACACTGAAGCTTTCTTT. Protein sequence: CASSLGTHTEAFF.

This chain uses TRBV20-1 with TRBJ2-1, with D possibly TRBD2 on 6 matching bases. The CDR3 contains 12 residues. In germline, CDR1 is DFQATT, CDR2 SNEGSKA (reference sequence). The V end lost 2 bases, the J end lost 13 bases, and 15 bases lay between the germline ends. CDR3 coding DNA: TGCAGTGCTAGACCTGGGACTCCAAATCAGTTCTTC. Encoded protein: CSARPGTPNQFF.

The sample holds a few counts of this clonotype. This chain uses TRBV27 with TRBJ2-7; 10 nucleotides align to TRBD1. In germline, CDR1 is MNHEY, CDR2 SMNVEV (reference sequence). With 6 bases clipped from V and 0 bases from J, the junction kept 5 bases outside the gene matches. CDR3 length: 15 residues. CDR3 sequence: CASSNRDRGSYEQYF. In nucleotides, the CDR3 is TGTGCCAGCAGCAACCGGGACAGGGGCTCCTACGAGCAGTACTTC.

The chain couples TRBV5-5 to TRBJ2-1; D is ambiguous. This CDR3 contains 13 residues. The V gene lost 6 bases and the J gene lost 9 bases, with 16 bases spanning the gap. Germline V gene sequence: CDR1 SGHKS, CDR2 YYEKEE (reference sequence). This CDR3 is CASKLFLGGEQFF. CDR3 DNA: TGTGCCAGCAAACTTTTCCTCGGCGGTGAGCAGTTCTTC.